The following is a T cell receptor beta chain sequence with its context. The record originates from a study of blood T cell repertoires in COVID-19. About the study: T cells, B-cell-depleted T cells, or PBMCs supplied cDNA or gDNA.

Source study methods: Amplification of reference gene primers provided the estimated nucleated cell counts. Sequenced by immunoSEQ multiplex PCR; TCRdb stores in-frame clones only, minus some. Clone size and V and J calls were adopted from that table, with D and trimming inferred from the DNA. The sample consists of under 100,000 clones, 87% of them appearing once. The length of the CDR3 is 15 residues. Trimming cost V 8 bases and J 0 bases; bases outside gene matches: 8. Germline assignment: CDR1 SEHNR and CDR2 FQNEAQ (reference sequence). The sample comprised peripheral blood. The genes are TRBV7-9 and TRBJ2-3, with 7 bases that match TRBD1. The TCR sequence derives from a human donor in a cohort sampled during active COVID-19. CDR3 sequence: CASAPGTASTDTQYF. The CDR3 nucleotides read TGTGCCAGCGCCCCCGGGACAGCTAGCACAGATACGCAGTATTTT.